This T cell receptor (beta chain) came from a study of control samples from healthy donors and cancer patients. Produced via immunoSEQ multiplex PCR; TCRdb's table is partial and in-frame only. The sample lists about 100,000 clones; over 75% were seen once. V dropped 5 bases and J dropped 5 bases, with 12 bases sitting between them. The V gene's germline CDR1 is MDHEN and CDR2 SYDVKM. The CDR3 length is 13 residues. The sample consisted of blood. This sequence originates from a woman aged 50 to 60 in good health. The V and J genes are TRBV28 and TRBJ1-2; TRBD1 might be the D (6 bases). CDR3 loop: CASSRTALYGYTF. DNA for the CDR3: TGTGCCAGCAGTCGGACAGCTCTTTATGGCTACACCTTC.